This T cell receptor (beta chain) is from a study of lymphopenia after photon versus proton radiotherapy. Study-level points and caveats: Larger post-nadir TCR diversity loss correlated inversely with survival in deceased patients. After the lymphocyte nadir, photon-treated repertoires showed oligoclonal expansion, especially of CD8+ Temra cells.

Worth noting for this clone: Its antigen is as yet unknown.

Assay: immunoSEQ multiplex PCR; the TCRdb copy retains only in-frame clones and omits some. The sample carries about 45,000 clones, 65% to 90% recorded once. The CDR3 runs 15 residues. V is TRBV21-1 and J is TRBJ1-2; no DNA check was done on the table's D call, TRBD1. TRBV21-1 is flagged as a pseudogene. The sample was peripheral blood, taken from a patient treated with photon-based radiotherapy. The TCR comes from a man aged 40-49 years with gastric cancer. The CDR3: CASSKGWQGGDGYTF. In nucleotides, the CDR3 is TGTGCCAGCAGCAAAGGTTGGCAGGGTGGAGATGGCTACACCTTC.